These T cell receptor beta chains were read from a single sample in a study of long-term antiretroviral therapy in people with HIV. TCRdb's table, derived via immunoSEQ multiplex PCR, lists solely in-frame clones and lacks some. Seen here are roughly 42,000 clones, 86% observed once, and the top ten hold roughly 5%. The sample was unsorted PBMCs, taken 0.1 years before starting antiretroviral therapy. The receptors shown here come from a woman aged 50 to 60 with HIV. Each CDR3 is given with its conserved first and last residue. D genes are given only for firm matches. For some rows the clone size is stated as once, few or many, or as a class when expanded; others skip it.

D	V	J	size	DNA	CDR3
TRBD1	TRBV19	TRBJ1-6	.	TGTGCCAGTAGGGACAGGTCGGTTTATAATTCACCCCTCCACTTT	CASRDRSVYNSPLHF
.	TRBV4-2	TRBJ2-7	few	TGTGCCAGCAGCCAAGGTATAGGGGGCTCCTACGAGCAGTACTTC	CASSQGIGGSYEQYF
.	TRBV6-5	TRBJ2-3	.	TGTGCCAGCAGCCCTGGGGGGGATACGCAGTATTTT	CASSPGGDTQYF
TRBD2	TRBV11-2	TRBJ2-5	.	TGTGCCAGCAGCTTAAGCCTAGCGGGGGGACAAGAGGCCCAGTACTTC	CASSLSLAGGQEAQYF
TRBD1	TRBV4-1	TRBJ1-3	.	TGCGCCAGCAGCCAAGATCCGGACAGGATACACACCATATATTTT	CASSQDPDRIHTIYF
.	TRBV27	TRBJ2-5	.	TGTGCCAGCAGTTTAAACTATCTAGAGACCCAGTACTTC	CASSLNYLETQYF
.	TRBV30	TRBJ1-3	.	TGTGCCTGGAGTGTAATGACAGGCCTTTCGGGGGGAAACACCATATATTTT	CAWSVMTGLSGGNTIYF
.	TRBV15	TRBJ2-5	once	TGTGCCACCAGCAGAGTTGGTGGAGGAGCCCTAGAGACCCAGTACTTC	CATSRVGGGALETQYF
.	TRBV29-1	TRBJ2-1	once	TGCAGCGCCCCCCGCCAGGGGTCCTCCTACAATGAGCAGTTCTTC	CSAPRQGSSYNEQFF
TRBD1	TRBV2	TRBJ1-1	once	TGTGCCAGCAGTGTGGATGGGACAGGGGACTCCCGGGGGTTATTGAACACTGAAGCTTTCTTT	CASSVDGTGDSRGLLNTEAFF
.	TRBV5-6	TRBJ2-1	.	TGTGCCAGCAGCTTGGGTGTCAATGAGCAGTTCTTC	CASSLGVNEQFF
TRBD2	TRBV6-5	TRBJ2-3	.	TGTGCCAGCAGTTACGGGCGGGGGAACACAGATACGCAGTATTTT	CASSYGRGNTDTQYF
.	TRBV4-2	TRBJ1-1	.	TGTGCCAGCAGCCCCCAGGGAAGGATCGCTGAAGCTTTCTTT	CASSPQGRIAEAFF
.	TRBV5-4	TRBJ2-1	.	TGTGCCAGCAGCTTGGAAGCTAGCCAGTACAATGAGCAGTTCTTC	CASSLEASQYNEQFF
.	TRBV7-7	TRBJ2-5	.	TGTGCTAGCAGCTTAGGGGGGGCAGGGGAGCAAGAGACCCAGTACTTC	CASSLGGAGEQETQYF
.	TRBV7-2	TRBJ2-3	.	TGTGCCAGCAGCTTACGAGGGCCTGGTACAGATACGCAGTATTTT	CASSLRGPGTDTQYF
.	TRBV5-1	TRBJ1-2	.	TGCGCCAGCAGCTTGGTTGGGACCACGGCGATCAACTATGGCTACACCTTC	CASSLVGTTAINYGYTF
.	TRBV7-9	TRBJ1-1	.	TGTGCCAGCAGTCCACTAGGGGGTAACACTGAAGCTTTCTTT	CASSPLGGNTEAFF
TRBD1	TRBV2	TRBJ1-3	.	TGTGCCAGCAGTGGACAGGGGGCGCGTGGAAACACCATATATTTT	CASSGQGARGNTIYF
.	TRBV5-6	TRBJ2-7	.	TGTGCCAGCAGCAGTTACTCCTACGAGCAGTACTTC	CASSSYSYEQYF
.	TRBV7-2	TRBJ2-3	.	TGTGCCAGCAGCCCGCGCGGCACAGATACGCAGTATTTT	CASSPRGTDTQYF
.	TRBV7-2	TRBJ1-2	.	TGTGCCAGCAGCTTAGCTGGCAGAGACTATGGCTACACCTTC	CASSLAGRDYGYTF
TRBD1	TRBV7-2	TRBJ1-4	.	TGTGCCAGCAGCTTCTTTAGCGGACAGGGGTATGAAAAACTGTTTTTT	CASSFFSGQGYEKLFF
TRBD2	TRBV2	TRBJ2-1	once	TGTGCCAGCAGGGCGACTAGCGGGGGTAGCTCCTACAATGAGCAGTTCTTC	CASRATSGGSSYNEQFF
.	TRBV30	TRBJ1-1	.	TGTGCCTTGGGGGAGAACACTGAAGCTTTCTTT	CALGENTEAFF
TRBD1	TRBV15	TRBJ1-6	.	TGTGCCACCAGCAGAGACAGGGGGGGATCGAGCTCCTATAATTCACCCCTCCACTTT	CATSRDRGGSSSYNSPLHF
.	TRBV5-4	TRBJ1-2	few	TGTGCCAGCAGTGGAGGTAATGGCTACACCTTC	CASSGGNGYTF
.	TRBV11-2	TRBJ1-1	once	TGTGCCAGCAGCGTACAGAACACTGAAGCTTTCTTT	CASSVQNTEAFF
TRBD2	TRBV2	TRBJ2-3	.	TGTGCCAGCGGGACTAGCGGGGCCAGCACAGATACGCAGTATTTT	CASGTSGASTDTQYF
TRBD1	TRBV27	TRBJ2-7	once	TGTGCCAGCGAGCCGACAGGGGGCGCAATCCCCTACGAGCAGTACTTC	CASEPTGGAIPYEQYF
TRBD1	TRBV30	TRBJ1-6	.	TGTGCCTGGAGGGGACAGGGGATATTAACCAGGAAGAGCTCCTATAATTCACCCCTCCACTTT	CAWRGQGILTRKSSYNSPLHF
.	TRBV10-3	TRBJ1-2	.	TGTGCCATCAGTGATAAGTACGTTTCTAACTATGGCTACACCTTC	CAISDKYVSNYGYTF
.	TRBV18	TRBJ1-6	.	TGTGCCAGCTCATCACATACGGATTCACCCCTCCACTTT	CASSSHTDSPLHF
.	TRBV6-6	TRBJ1-3	once	TGTGCCAGCAGTTACCCGAGCCACTCTGGAAACACCATATATTTT	CASSYPSHSGNTIYF
.	TRBV16	TRBJ2-7	few	TGTGCCAGCAGCCAAACGGGATACGAGCAGTACTTC	CASSQTGYEQYF
TRBD1	TRBV7-2	TRBJ1-3	.	TGTGCCAGCAGCTTGTCAGGGGGCTCTGGAAACACCATATATTTT	CASSLSGGSGNTIYF
TRBD1	TRBV6-1	TRBJ2-7	.	TGTGCCACCAGGGGGCCGACAGGGGACTACGAGCAGTACTTC	CATRGPTGDYEQYF
.	TRBV14	TRBJ1-2	.	TGTGCCAGCAGCCAATATGGGACCGAGGATTATGGCTACACCTTC	CASSQYGTEDYGYTF
TRBD1	TRBV7-3	TRBJ1-1	once	TGTGCCAGCAGCTTAACCAGACCCGGACAGGGGGCAGGAACTGAAGCTTTCTTT	CASSLTRPGQGAGTEAFF
.	TRBV6-1	TRBJ2-5	once	TGTGCCAGCAGTGGGAGGCCCTACGTAGGGAAGGGGGGGGAGACCCAGTACTTC	CASSGRPYVGKGGETQYF
TRBD1	TRBV27	TRBJ1-6	.	TGTGCCAGCAGGACAGGGAGTTCCTATAATTCACCCCTCCACTTT	CASRTGSSYNSPLHF
TRBD2	TRBV4-2	TRBJ2-7	.	TGTGCCAGCAGCCAAGATATCGGGACTAGCGGGGGCCATCACTCCTACGAGCAGTACTTC	CASSQDIGTSGGHHSYEQYF
TRBD1	TRBV5-1	TRBJ1-1	.	TGCGCCAGTAGACCCGGGACAGGGGACACTGAAGCTTTCTTT	CASRPGTGDTEAFF
TRBD2	TRBV30	TRBJ2-5	.	TGTGCCTGGAGTGCTACTAGCGGGGGGGAGACCCAGTACTTC	CAWSATSGGETQYF
.	TRBV4-2	TRBJ2-3	.	TGTGCCAGCAGCCAAGAAGGGGGGGCCACAGATACGCAGTATTTT	CASSQEGGATDTQYF
.	TRBV4-3	TRBJ2-3	.	TGCGCCAGCAGCCAATTCGTCGCAGGAACCACAGATACGCAGTATTTT	CASSQFVAGTTDTQYF
.	TRBV2	TRBJ1-1	.	TGTGCCAGCAGTGAAAGGAGGGGAAGGACTGAAGCTTTCTTT	CASSERRGRTEAFF
TRBD1	TRBV27	TRBJ1-2	.	TGTGCCAGCAGTTTGACAGGGACTGGCTACACCTTC	CASSLTGTGYTF